The clone carrying this T cell receptor beta chain showed up just a few times. Trimming at V came to 0 bases and at J to 7 bases, leaving 7 bases not matched to a gene. The V gene's germline CDR1 is SGHDT and CDR2 YYEEEE. CDR3 size: 15 residues. The data derive from a study of blood T cell repertoires in COVID-19. Clones were sequenced by immunoSEQ multiplex PCR, and TCRdb holds only the in-frame ones, with some missing. This sample has tens of thousands of clones, with about 83% found just once. J is TRBJ2-1 and V is TRBV5-6; 7 bases match TRBD2. This TCR was sampled from a man over 45 with acute or convalescent COVID-19. The sequencing sample was made of peripheral blood. CDR3 residues: CASSLGASGLNEQFF. The CDR3 DNA reads TGTGCCAGCAGCTTGGGGGCTAGCGGCTTGAATGAGCAGTTCTTC. The whole variable domain, remainder taken from reference TRBV5-6 and TRBJ2-1, is DAGVTQSPTHLIKTRGQQVTLRCSPKSGHDTVSWYQQALGQGPQFIFQYYEEEERQRGNFPDRFSGHQFPNYSSELNVNALLLGDSALYLCASSLGASGLNEQFFGPGTRLTVL.